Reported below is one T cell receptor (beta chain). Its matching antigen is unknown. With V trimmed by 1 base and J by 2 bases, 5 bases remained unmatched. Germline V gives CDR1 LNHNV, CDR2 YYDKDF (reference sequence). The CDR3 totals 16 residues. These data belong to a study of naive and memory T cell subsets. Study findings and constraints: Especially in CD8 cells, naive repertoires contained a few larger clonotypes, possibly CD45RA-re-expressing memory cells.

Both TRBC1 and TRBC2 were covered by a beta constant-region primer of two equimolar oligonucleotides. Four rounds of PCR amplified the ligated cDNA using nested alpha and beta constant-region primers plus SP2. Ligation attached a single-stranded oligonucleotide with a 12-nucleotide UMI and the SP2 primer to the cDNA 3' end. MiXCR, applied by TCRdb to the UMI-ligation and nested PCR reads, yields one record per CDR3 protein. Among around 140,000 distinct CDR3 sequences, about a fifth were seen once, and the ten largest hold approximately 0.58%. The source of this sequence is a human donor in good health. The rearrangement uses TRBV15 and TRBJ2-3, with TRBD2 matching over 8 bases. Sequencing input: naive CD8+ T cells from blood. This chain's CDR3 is CATSRVAGGLTDTQYF. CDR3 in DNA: TGTGCCACCAGCAGAGTGGCGGGAGGACTCACAGATACGCAGTATTTT. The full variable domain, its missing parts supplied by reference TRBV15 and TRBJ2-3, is DAMVIQNPRYQVTQFGKPVTLSCSQTLNHNVMYWYQQKSSQAPKLLFHYYDKDFNNEADTPDNFQSRRPNTSFCFLDIRSPGLGDTAMYLCATSRVAGGLTDTQYFGPGTRLTVL.